The 29 T cell receptor beta chains given below trace back to one sample, sequenced in a study of T cell changes during pregnancy in multiple sclerosis. TCRdb's copy holds only in-frame clones and misses some; the assay was immunoSEQ multiplex PCR. This table holds around 40,000 clones, around 93% found once. Sequencing was performed on CD4+ T cells from peripheral blood mononuclear cells, taken before pregnancy. The receptors were gathered from a female donor with multiple sclerosis, enrolled in a pregnancy study.

The chain couples TRBV5-4 to TRBJ2-5; 8 bases are shared with TRBD1. There are 15 residues in the CDR3. Losses at the gene ends were 0 bases for V and 1 base for J; bases not matched to a gene: 2. In germline, CDR1 is SGHNT, CDR2 YYREEE (reference sequence). Here the CDR3 reads CASSLVQGAQETQYF. In DNA, the CDR3 is TGTGCCAGCAGCTTGGTGCAGGGGGCCCAAGAGACCCAGTACTTC.

The V gene is TRBV10-3, the J gene TRBJ1-2; TRBD1 matches 9 bases. V trimming: 11 bases; J trimming: 8 bases; junction bases outside the gene matches: 12. Germline loops: CDR1 ENHRY, CDR2 SYGVKD. CDR3 length equals 13 residues. DNA of the CDR3: TGTGCCGGTCAGAACGGACAGGGGCGAGGCTACACCTTC. The encoded protein is CAGQNGQGRGYTF.

In this sample, this clone turned up a few times. This rearrangement joins TRBV5-6 to TRBJ2-3, with D tentatively TRBD1 (6 bases). V was shortened by 5 bases and J by 0 bases, with 16 bases between the two germline ends. The germline CDR1 and CDR2 sequences are SGHDT and YYEEEE. The CDR3 covers 16 residues. The CDR3: CASRKWGLTSTDTQYF. In nucleotides, the CDR3 is TGTGCCAGCAGGAAGTGGGGGCTTACTAGCACAGATACGCAGTATTTT.

This clone occurred once. The chain joins TRBV7-8 to TRBJ2-5; possible D gene TRBD2, 7 bases. V shed 5 bases and J shed 6 bases, with 19 bases lying between them. Germline-derived CDR1 and CDR2 are SGHVS and FQNEAQ. The CDR3 is 15 amino acids. This chain's CDR3 is CASSPRGGRAKTQYF. CDR3 in DNA: TGTGCCAGCAGCCCGAGGGGGGGCAGGGCAAAGACCCAGTACTTC.

The chain recombines TRBV19 with TRBJ2-3; 10 nucleotides match TRBD1. V lost 8 bases to trimming and J lost 1 base; unmatched junction nucleotides: 3. Germline V lookup: CDR1 LNHDA, CDR2 SQIVND (reference sequence). This CDR3 comprises 14 residues. CDR3 sequence (DNA): TGTGCCAGTCGGGACAGGGGAGGCACAGATACGCAGTATTTT. Residues: CASRDRGGTDTQYF.

This rearrangement joins TRBV6-5 to TRBJ1-1; 8 bases are shared with TRBD1. The CDR3 loop spans 12 amino acids. The germline V gene has CDR1 MNHEY and CDR2 SVGAGI. V shed 7 bases, J shed 9 bases, and the junction held 7 bases outside the gene matches. The DNA for the CDR3 is TGTGCCAGCATACCAGGACAGGGACAAGCTTTCTTT. Translating gives CASIPGQGQAFF.

The rearrangement uses TRBV29-1 and TRBJ1-2, with a tentative D call TRBD1 (5 bases). The CDR3 extends over 11 amino acids. Trimming took off 4 bases at V and 7 bases at J, with 10 bases between the two ends. CDR1 is SQVTM and CDR2 is ANQGSEA in the germline V gene. The CDR3 region has the DNA TGCAGCGTTGTAGGGGAGGCTGGCTACACCTTC. Protein product: CSVVGEAGYTF.

The gene calls are TRBV19 and TRBJ2-7; 11 bases are a match to TRBD2. The CDR3 is made up of 15 amino acids. The trim removed 3 bases at V and 5 bases at J, leaving 6 bases unmatched. Germline CDR1 reads LNHDA; CDR2 reads SQIVND (reference sequence). The CDR3 coding sequence is TGTGCCAGTAGTATGGGACTAGCGGATACGGACGAGCAGTACTTC. Amino acids: CASSMGLADTDEQYF.

The V call is TRBV19, the J call TRBJ2-1, with 7 bases lining up with TRBD2. The germline V gene has CDR1 LNHDA and CDR2 SQIVND (reference sequence). The CDR3 contains 16 residues. Unmatched junction bases numbered 25, after V lost 8 bases and J lost 15 bases. The CDR3 spells CASRPITGGRQPVMFF. Written as DNA, the CDR3 is TGTGCCAGTCGCCCCATTACGGGGGGTAGACAACCGGTTATGTTCTTC.

The chain couples TRBV30 to TRBJ2-7, with 7 bases matching TRBD2. Germline loops: CDR1 GTSNPN, CDR2 SVGIG (reference sequence). Germline trimming cut 2 bases from V and 0 bases from J; bases unmatched to any gene: 7. The length of the CDR3 is 15 residues. The CDR3 spells CAWSIWGGSSYEQYF. CDR3 bases: TGTGCCTGGAGTATCTGGGGGGGGAGCTCCTACGAGCAGTACTTC.

The chain combines TRBV19 with TRBJ1-1; no firm D call. The CDR3 is 16 residues long. Between the trimmed V and J ends, which lost 6 bases and 1 base, there was a span of 18 bases. Looked up from germline, CDR1 is LNHDA and CDR2 is SQIVND (reference sequence). The CDR3 region is CASSPGLARPNTEAFF. The CDR3 coding sequence is TGTGCCAGTAGCCCGGGGTTAGCGCGCCCGAACACTGAAGCTTTCTTT.

The chain joins TRBV6-4 to TRBJ1-6; 9 bases are shared with TRBD1. The CDR3 has 15 amino acids. V was clipped by 5 bases and J by 9 bases; unmatched bases: 8. CDR1 and CDR2 from the germline V gene are MRHNA and SNTAGT. The CDR3 sequence: CASSTGTGNGSPLHF. The CDR3 DNA follows: TGTGCCAGCAGTACCGGGACAGGGAACGGTTCACCCCTCCACTTT.

This clone came up once. The rearrangement uses TRBV7-3 and TRBJ2-1; the match to TRBD2 covers 10 bases. With V trimmed by 5 bases and J by 7 bases, 11 bases remained unmatched. There are 16 residues in the CDR3. Germline V gene data show CDR1 as SGHTA and CDR2 as FQGTGA. The CDR3 spells CASSPRQRGGSNEQFF. CDR3 coding DNA: TGTGCCAGCAGCCCGCGACAGCGGGGGGGCTCTAATGAGCAGTTCTTC. Full variable domain (missing parts from reference TRBV7-3 and TRBJ2-1): GAGVSQTPSNKVTEKGKYVELRCDPISGHTALYWYRQSLGQGPEFLIYFQGTGAADDSGLPNDRFFAVRPEGSVSTLKIQRTERGDSAVYLCASSPRQRGGSNEQFFGPGTRLTVL.

V gene TRBV5-4 combines with J gene TRBJ2-7, with TRBD1 matching 7 bases. Per the germline V gene, CDR1 is SGHNT and CDR2 is YYREEE (reference sequence). J gave up 2 bases and V 4 bases, and 6 bases lay outside the gene matches. The CDR3 sequence is 14 residues long. The CDR3, as DNA: TGTGCCAGCAGCCAAAGGGGGCGTGCCTACGAGCAGTACTTC. As protein: CASSQRGRAYEQYF.

The rearrangement joins TRBV11-2 to TRBJ2-2, with 8 bases that match TRBD2. The length of the CDR3 is 15 residues. Germline CDR1 is SGHAT and CDR2 is FQNNGV. V dropped 1 base and J dropped 5; count of bases not matched to a gene: 3. The CDR3 region is CASSLAVAGTGELFF. CDR3 bases: TGTGCCAGCAGCTTAGCCGTAGCGGGGACCGGGGAGCTGTTTTTT.

The CDR3 reads CATRGSSYNEQFF. CDR3 sequence (DNA): TGTGCCACCCGGGGTAGCTCCTACAATGAGCAGTTCTTC. The genes are TRBV27 and TRBJ2-1; tentatively, D is TRBD2 (5 bases). V lost 10 bases, J lost 0 bases, and 10 bases lay in between. Germline V gives CDR1 MNHEY, CDR2 SMNVEV (reference sequence). The CDR3 totals 13 residues.

The chain links TRBV19 to TRBJ1-4; D not certain. The germline V gene has CDR1 LNHDA and CDR2 SQIVND (reference sequence). The CDR3 extends over 12 amino acids. Trimming cost V 4 bases and J 7 bases, with 7 bases left between them. CDR3 nucleotides: TGTGCCAGTAGTAAGCGCAGTGAAAAACTGTTTTTT. Translation gives CASSKRSEKLFF. Supplemented by reference TRBV19 and TRBJ1-4, the full variable domain reads DGGITQSPKYLFRKEGQNVTLSCEQNLNHDAMYWYRQDPGQGLRLIYYSQIVNDFQKGDIAEGYSVSREKKESFPLTVTSAQKNPTAFYLCASSKRSEKLFFGSGTQLSVL.

The J gene is TRBJ1-1, the V gene TRBV9, with D tentatively TRBD1 (6 bases). The CDR3 covers 16 residues. From germline, CDR1 is SGDLS and CDR2 YYNGEE. V lost 0 bases to trimming and J lost 3 bases, with 15 bases between them. Here the CDR3 DNA reads TGTGCCAGCAGCGTAGGATCGCGGGGGCTGTACACTGAAGCTTTCTTT. It is translated as CASSVGSRGLYTEAFF.

This clone occurred once. The chain uses TRBV9 and TRBJ2-3; 7 nucleotides line up with TRBD1. CDR1 is SGDLS, CDR2 YYNGEE, per germline. After removal of 4 bases from V and 3 bases from J, the junction contained 8 bases not matched to a gene. This CDR3 spans 15 amino acids. The CDR3: CASSQTGSGTDTQYF. The CDR3 DNA is TGTGCCAGCAGCCAGACAGGGAGTGGGACAGATACGCAGTATTTT. The full variable domain, its missing parts supplied by reference TRBV9 and TRBJ2-3, is DSGVTQTPKHLITATGQRVTLRCSPRSGDLSVYWYQQSLDQGLQFLIQYYNGEERAKGNILERFSAQQFPDLHSELNLSSLELGDSALYFCASSQTGSGTDTQYFGPGTRLTVL.

This clone appeared once. CDR3 sequence reads: CASSAGEDEQYF. The CDR3 bases are TGTGCCAGCAGCGCAGGGGAAGACGAGCAGTACTTC. V usage is TRBV11-3 and J usage is TRBJ2-7, with D possibly being TRBD1 (6 bases). Germline V lookup: CDR1 SGHNT, CDR2 YENEEA. This CDR3 is built from 12 residues. The V end was cut by 5 bases, the J end by 5 bases, with 10 bases between.

J is TRBJ1-1 and V is TRBV9; maybe TRBD1 (6 bases). The CDR3 sequence is 17 residues long. The ends were cut back, 4 bases at V and 3 bases at J, with 22 bases in the middle. Germline CDR1 and CDR2: SGDLS and YYNGEE. This CDR3 reads CASSRGPGGDTDTEAFF. In DNA, the CDR3 is TGTGCCAGCAGCCGAGGCCCCGGGGGGGACACGGACACTGAAGCTTTCTTT.

The chain employs TRBV12-5 and TRBJ1-2, with D maybe TRBD1 (5 bases). Looked up from germline, CDR1 is LGHNT and CDR2 is FRNRAP. This CDR3 has 14 residues. The germline V and J ends were trimmed by 1 base and 4 bases, with 10 bases remaining between them. As DNA, the CDR3 is TGTGCTAGTGGTTTGGAAGGGGAACTCTATGGCTACACCTTC. This encodes CASGLEGELYGYTF.

The rearrangement links TRBV7-6 to TRBJ2-2, with 7 bases identical to TRBD1. The CDR3 is 15 residues long. Germline loops: CDR1 SGHVS, CDR2 FNYEAQ. The V gene end was trimmed by 9 bases and the J gene end by 1 base; junction bases not matched to a gene: 8. DNA of the CDR3: TGTGCCAGTGCCTTTGGGACAGTGAACACCGGGGAGCTGTTTTTT. Its translation: CASAFGTVNTGELFF.

The CDR3 coding sequence is TGTGCCAGCAGCTTAAGAGCCCCGGGACTAGCGGGGAATGAGCAGTTCTTC. It yields the protein CASSLRAPGLAGNEQFF. The V gene is TRBV7-3, the J gene TRBJ2-1; 13 bases are a match to TRBD2. There are 17 residues in the CDR3. Germline V gene lookup returns CDR1 SGHTA and CDR2 FQGTGA. With V trimmed by 1 base and J by 7 bases, 7 bases remained unmatched.

This chain links TRBV19 with TRBJ2-5; 9 positions agree with TRBD1. The CDR3 has 16 amino acids. V gave up 5 bases and J gave up 7 bases; unmatched junction bases: 14. Germline CDR1 and CDR2: LNHDA and SQIVND (reference sequence). CDR3: CASSDPGTGTLGTQYF. The CDR3, as DNA: TGTGCCAGTAGTGATCCTGGGACAGGGACTCTTGGGACCCAGTACTTC.

The J gene is TRBJ1-3, the V gene TRBV6-1, with 9 bases lining up with TRBD1. The germline CDR1 and CDR2 sequences are MNHNS and SASEGT. The CDR3 is made up of 16 amino acids. V lost 2 bases, J lost 4 bases, and 6 bases stayed unmatched. The chain's CDR3 is CASSERTGDSGNTIYF. DNA of the CDR3: TGTGCCAGCAGTGAAAGGACAGGGGATTCCGGAAACACCATATATTTT.

This rearrangement joins TRBV19 to TRBJ1-4; TRBD1 agrees at 7 bases. Germline CDR1 and CDR2: LNHDA and SQIVND (reference sequence). The CDR3 sequence is 15 residues long. The junction had 13 bases not matched to a gene; V was cut back by 7 bases and J by 8 bases. The CDR3 DNA reads TGTGCCAGTAATACCAGGACAGGTCGGGGGGAAAAACTGTTTTTT. Translation gives CASNTRTGRGEKLFF.

This clone showed up just once. The chain combines TRBV18 with TRBJ2-7; D gene uncertain. This CDR3 contains 13 residues. Per germline, CDR1 KGHSH and CDR2 LQKENI. The V and J ends lost 2 bases and 0 bases respectively, with 5 bases between them. The CDR3 DNA follows: TGTGCCAGCTCACCAACACCCTCCTACGAGCAGTACTTC. Encoded protein: CASSPTPSYEQYF.

The V and J genes are TRBV5-6 and TRBJ1-1, with 8 nucleotides matching TRBD1. V trimming: 1 base; J trimming: 5 bases; junction bases outside the gene matches: 7. Germline V lookup: CDR1 SGHDT, CDR2 YYEEEE. This CDR3 has 15 residues. The CDR3 DNA reads TGTGCCAGCAGCTTGCCAGGGGGCGCGCGAACTGAAGCTTTCTTT. Its translation is CASSLPGGARTEAFF.